Presented here are 32 T cell receptor beta chains from one specimen sequenced in a study of T cell changes during pregnancy in multiple sclerosis. Produced via immunoSEQ multiplex PCR; TCRdb's table is partial and in-frame only. In the table there are roughly 100,000 clones, 91% of which are singletons. Here the sequenced sample was peripheral blood, taken after pregnancy. The receptors originated from a female donor in good health, enrolled as a control in a pregnancy study.

The V call is TRBV29-1, the J call TRBJ2-1; 8 bases line up with TRBD2. J gave up 12 bases and V 7 bases, and 14 bases lay outside the gene matches. This CDR3 has 13 residues. Germline V gives CDR1 SQVTM, CDR2 ANQGSEA. CDR3 DNA sequence: TGCAGCGCTGGACTAGCTGGGCAAATGGGGCAGTTCTTC. This sequence encodes CSAGLAGQMGQFF.

This clone was seen a single time. The V and J genes are TRBV5-1 and TRBJ1-1; the match to TRBD1 covers 9 bases. The junction had 7 bases not matched to a gene; V was cut back by 0 bases and J by 1 base. Germline assignment: CDR1 SGHRS and CDR2 YFSETQ. The CDR3 runs 17 residues. The CDR3 region is CASSLGPGQGPNTEAFF. The CDR3 DNA sequence: TGCGCCAGCAGCTTGGGCCCGGGACAGGGACCGAACACTGAAGCTTTCTTT.

The V and J genes are TRBV7-2 and TRBJ2-3, with 15 bases lining up with TRBD2. Per germline, CDR1 SGHTA and CDR2 FQGNSA. V lost 1 base and J lost 5; bases outside the gene matches: 7. CDR3 length equals 18 residues. The CDR3 coding sequence is TGTGCCAGCAGCTTAGTAGCAGGACTAGCGGGGGGGATAGATACGCAGTATTTT. It translates to CASSLVAGLAGGIDTQYF.

The chain links TRBV10-2 to TRBJ2-1; 12 nucleotides match TRBD2. The CDR3 length is 17 residues. Trimming at V came to 4 bases and at J to 2 bases, leaving 6 bases not matched to a gene. Germline lookup yields CDR1 WSHSY and CDR2 SAAADI. The CDR3: CASSGGSSGGAYNEQFF. Here the CDR3 DNA reads TGCGCCAGCAGTGGCGGTTCTAGCGGGGGGGCCTACAATGAGCAGTTCTTC.

The V call is TRBV12-5, the J call TRBJ2-5, with D perhaps matching TRBD2 (5 bases). The CDR3 length is 18 residues. CDR1 is LGHNT, CDR2 FRNRAP, per germline. V was trimmed by 0 bases and J by 0 bases, leaving 17 bases between them. The CDR3 nucleotides are TGTGCTAGTGGTTTGGTAATCGAGGGCAGGCAGTACCAAGAGACCCAGTACTTC. Residues: CASGLVIEGRQYQETQYF.

This rearrangement joins TRBV18 to TRBJ1-2, with D perhaps TRBD1 (5 bases). The CDR3 totals 13 residues. The V end was cut by 2 bases, the J end by 3 bases, with 7 bases between. The germline V gene has CDR1 KGHSH and CDR2 LQKENI. The CDR3 sequence: CASSPGGDYGYTF. In DNA form, the CDR3 reads TGTGCCAGCTCACCAGGGGGGGACTATGGCTACACCTTC.

The rearrangement uses TRBV18 and TRBJ1-4; 10 positions match TRBD1. V was clipped by 0 bases and J by 7 bases; unmatched bases: 5. CDR3 length: 16 amino acids. Germline CDR1 and CDR2: KGHSH and LQKENI. The CDR3 DNA reads TGTGCCAGCTCACCACCGGGACAGGGGATAATTGAAAAACTGTTTTTT. Translating gives CASSPPGQGIIEKLFF.

This rearrangement joins TRBV4-3 to TRBJ2-7; 9 bases are a match to TRBD2. J was trimmed by 9 bases and V by 4 bases; bases with no gene match: 16. The germline gives CDR1 LGHNA, CDR2 YSLEER. The length of the CDR3 is 16 residues. The CDR3 nucleotides are TGCGCCAGCAGCCCGATGGTGGGCGGGGGGGCCTTCGTGCAGTACTTC. Translating gives CASSPMVGGGAFVQYF.

The V call is TRBV9, the J call TRBJ1-1; D is perhaps TRBD1 (5 bases). This CDR3 is 16 amino acids long. Germline V gene lookup returns CDR1 SGDLS and CDR2 YYNGEE. The V gene lost 0 bases and the J gene lost 2 bases, with 14 bases spanning the gap. CDR3 residues: CASSVGAAGPNTEAFF. The CDR3 bases are TGTGCCAGCAGCGTAGGAGCGGCGGGGCCAAACACTGAAGCTTTCTTT.

The chain is built from TRBV5-6 and TRBJ1-5; TRBD1 aligns across 8 bases. Germline trimming cut 4 bases from V and 7 bases from J; bases unmatched to any gene: 7. The CDR3 has 14 residues. Per the germline V gene, CDR1 is SGHDT and CDR2 is YYEEEE. The CDR3 nucleotides are TGTGCCAGCAGCCTGACAGGGGCAAGGCAGCCCCAGCATTTT. Its translation: CASSLTGARQPQHF.

This rearrangement joins TRBV7-9 to TRBJ2-7, with 9 nucleotides matching TRBD2. The CDR3 contains 15 residues. The V gene's germline CDR1 is SEHNR and CDR2 FQNEAQ (reference sequence). Losses at the gene ends were 5 bases for V and 7 bases for J; bases not matched to a gene: 12. CDR3: CASSPRGRGGLEQYF. The CDR3, as DNA: TGTGCCAGCAGCCCGAGGGGGCGGGGGGGCCTTGAGCAGTACTTC.

V and J are TRBV19 and TRBJ2-7; the match to TRBD1 covers 10 bases. The CDR3 has 15 amino acids. Germline assignment: CDR1 LNHDA and CDR2 SQIVND (reference sequence). Trimming cost V 3 bases and J 4 bases; bases outside gene matches: 6. The chain's CDR3 is CASSMWDRGTYEQYF. The CDR3 nucleotides are TGTGCCAGTAGTATGTGGGACAGGGGTACGTACGAGCAGTACTTC. The variable domain in full, completed from reference TRBV19 and TRBJ2-7, reads DGGITQSPKYLFRKEGQNVTLSCEQNLNHDAMYWYRQDPGQGLRLIYYSQIVNDFQKGDIAEGYSVSREKKESFPLTVTSAQKNPTAFYLCASSMWDRGTYEQYFGPGTRLTVT.

The CDR3 loop reads CAWSFTGGAEGYTF. CDR3 DNA: TGTGCCTGGAGTTTTACAGGGGGCGCGGAAGGCTACACCTTC. V usage is TRBV30 and J usage is TRBJ1-2; 9 positions match TRBD1. V dropped 2 bases and J dropped 8; count of bases not matched to a gene: 9. The CDR3 consists of 14 residues. Per the germline V gene, CDR1 is GTSNPN and CDR2 is SVGIG (reference sequence).

The chain recombines TRBV7-8 with TRBJ1-5; D unclear. The ends were cut back, 5 bases at V and 1 base at J, with 9 bases in the middle. Germline V CDR1 and CDR2: SGHVS, FQNEAQ. CDR3 size: 14 residues. The CDR3 nucleotides read TGTGCCAGCAGCCCTCTAATGAGCAATCAGCCCCAGCATTTT. This sequence encodes CASSPLMSNQPQHF.

This chain links TRBV4-3 with TRBJ1-6; possibly TRBD1 for D (6 bases). CDR1 and CDR2 (germline): LGHNA, YSLEER. Trimming took off 6 bases at V and 6 bases at J, with 9 bases between the two ends. CDR3 size: 13 residues. CDR3 amino acids: CASRSDSNSPLHF. The CDR3 DNA is TGCGCCAGCAGATCGGACAGTAATTCACCCCTCCACTTT.

The chain couples TRBV28 to TRBJ2-1; D is perhaps TRBD1 (6 bases). CDR1 and CDR2 (germline): MDHEN, SYDVKM. Trimming shortened V by 2 bases and J by 8 bases, and 13 bases separated the two germline ends. CDR3 length equals 14 residues. The CDR3, as DNA: TGTGCCAGCAGTTTAACCCAGGGGAGAGATGAGCAGTTCTTC. It codes for CASSLTQGRDEQFF.

J is TRBJ1-5 and V is TRBV27; 9 nucleotides line up with TRBD1. From germline, CDR1 is MNHEY and CDR2 SMNVEV (reference sequence). The CDR3 runs 16 residues. After removal of 7 bases from V and 6 bases from J, the junction contained 13 bases not matched to a gene. This CDR3 is CASKPVGTGNVQPQHF. CDR3 coding DNA: TGTGCCAGCAAGCCTGTAGGGACAGGGAATGTTCAGCCCCAGCATTTT.

The rearrangement links TRBV28 to TRBJ2-7, with 9 bases that match TRBD1. Germline V lookup: CDR1 MDHEN, CDR2 SYDVKM. V shed 8 bases, J shed 5 bases, and the junction held 13 bases outside the gene matches. The CDR3 extends over 15 amino acids. The CDR3 bases are TGTGCCAGCCTGTTAGGAGGGACAGGGTTCGACGAGCAGTACTTC. It encodes CASLLGGTGFDEQYF. Supplemented by reference TRBV28 and TRBJ2-7, the full variable domain reads DVKVTQSSRYLVKRTGEKVFLECVQDMDHENMFWYRQDPGLGLRLIYFSYDVKMKEKGDIPEGYSVSREKKERFSLILESASTNQTSMYLCASLLGGTGFDEQYFGPGTRLTVT.

V is TRBV19 and J is TRBJ1-5, with 9 bases that match TRBD1. V shed 4 bases and J 2 bases; nucleotides not matched to a gene: 6. The CDR3 loop spans 16 amino acids. Germline V gene data show CDR1 as LNHDA and CDR2 as SQIVND (reference sequence). CDR3 region: CASSKWTGVGNQPQHF. As DNA, the CDR3 is TGTGCCAGTAGTAAGTGGACAGGGGTGGGCAATCAGCCCCAGCATTTT.

The rearrangement joins TRBV9 to TRBJ2-1; 7 bases fit TRBD2. V shed 1 base and J 8 bases; nucleotides not matched to a gene: 9. The CDR3 contains 15 residues. Germline CDR1 and CDR2: SGDLS and YYNGEE. This CDR3 is CASSVSGTNHDEQFF. The DNA for the CDR3 is TGTGCCAGCAGCGTATCCGGGACTAATCACGATGAGCAGTTCTTC.

The V and J genes are TRBV5-5 and TRBJ2-7, with 10 positions matching TRBD2. Trimming took 0 bases from V and 3 from J; bases not matched to a gene: 3. There are 15 residues in the CDR3. The germline V gene encodes CDR1 SGHKS and CDR2 YYEKEE (reference sequence). CDR3 amino acids: CASSLGLAGVYEQYF. As DNA, the CDR3 is TGTGCCAGCAGCTTGGGTCTAGCGGGGGTCTACGAGCAGTACTTC.

This clone appeared once. The rearrangement joins TRBV19 to TRBJ1-5, with TRBD1 matching 11 bases. Trimming cost V 3 bases and J 2 bases; bases outside gene matches: 3. Per germline, CDR1 LNHDA and CDR2 SQIVND (reference sequence). CDR3 length: 16 amino acids. CDR3 in amino acids: CASSIGTGGGNQPQHF. CDR3 in DNA: TGTGCCAGTAGTATCGGGACAGGGGGTGGCAATCAGCCCCAGCATTTT.

The chain combines TRBV25-1 with TRBJ2-5; 8 nucleotides agree with TRBD1. This CDR3 is 14 amino acids long. CDR1 is MGHDK and CDR2 is SYGVNS in the germline V gene. V trimming: 8 bases; J trimming: 2 bases; junction bases outside the gene matches: 7. CDR3 sequence: CASGWTGMQETQYF. The DNA for the CDR3 is TGTGCCAGCGGTTGGACAGGGATGCAAGAGACCCAGTACTTC.

CDR3 amino acids: CASSQEGRGRETQYF. The CDR3 bases are TGCGCCAGCAGCCAAGAAGGCAGGGGGCGGGAGACCCAGTACTTC. This chain links TRBV4-3 with TRBJ2-5; TRBD1 aligns across 8 bases. Germline V lookup: CDR1 LGHNA, CDR2 YSLEER. V lost 0 bases, J lost 5 bases, and 5 bases stayed unmatched. The CDR3 totals 15 residues.

Here the CDR3 DNA reads TGTGCCAGCAGTTTACCCGCGGCTAGCGGGTATACGCAGTATTTT. It codes for CASSLPAASGYTQYF. V usage is TRBV28 and J usage is TRBJ2-3, with 8 bases aligning to TRBD2. This CDR3 is built from 15 residues. The trim removed 2 bases at V and 7 bases at J, leaving 8 bases unmatched. Germline CDR1 is MDHEN and CDR2 is SYDVKM.

The CDR3 reads CASRQGGGTDTQYF. CDR3 nucleotide sequence: TGTGCCAGCAGGCAGGGAGGGGGCACAGATACGCAGTATTTT. The V gene is TRBV2, the J gene TRBJ2-3; 7 bases line up with TRBD2. The V and J ends lost 6 bases and 1 base, in that order; junction bases with no gene match: 4. This CDR3 is built from 14 residues. Germline V gene sequence: CDR1 SNHLY, CDR2 FYNNEI.

V is TRBV4-3 and J is TRBJ1-4; perhaps TRBD1 as D (6 bases). The CDR3 loop spans 16 amino acids. In germline, CDR1 is LGHNA, CDR2 YSLEER. Trimming shortened V by 4 bases and J by 3 bases, and 15 bases separated the two germline ends. This chain's CDR3 is CASSPGRGGSNEKLFF. The CDR3 coding sequence is TGCGCCAGCAGCCCTGGAAGAGGGGGTTCTAATGAAAAACTGTTTTTT.

V and J are TRBV7-3 and TRBJ2-3; TRBD2 is a possible D gene (5 bases). The CDR3 length is 13 residues. Germline CDR1 SGHTA, CDR2 FQGTGA. Trimming shortened V by 4 bases and J by 1 base, and 6 bases separated the two germline ends. The CDR3 region is CASSSGGTDTQYF. DNA of the CDR3: TGTGCCAGCAGCTCCGGGGGCACAGATACGCAGTATTTT.

V usage is TRBV14 and J usage is TRBJ1-2; no clear D gene. The CDR3 runs to 12 residues. V lost 3 bases and J lost 4, with 6 bases in between. CDR1 is SGHDN, CDR2 FVKESK, per germline. The CDR3 nucleotides are TGTGCCAGCAGCCAGGCGGGCTATGGCTACACCTTC. This sequence encodes CASSQAGYGYTF.

Details on this clone: At one of its ends the junction is not consistent with the germline gene, which may arise from a read error. The gene calls are TRBV7-3 and TRBJ2-7, with D possibly matching TRBD2 (6 bases). This CDR3 contains 12 residues. CDR1 is SGHTA and CDR2 is FQGTGA in the germline V gene. This CDR3 reads CASSTLGGDSCF. CDR3 sequence (DNA): TGTGCCAGCAGCACCCTGGGTGGGGACTCTTGCTTC. The whole variable domain, remainder taken from reference TRBV7-3 and TRBJ2-7, is GAGVSQTPSNKVTEKGKYVELRCDPISGHTALYWYRQSLGQGPEFLIYFQGTGAADDSGLPNDRFFAVRPEGSVSTLKIQRTERGDSAVYLCASSTLGGDSCFGPGTRLTVT.

This clone was picked up one time. J is TRBJ2-1 and V is TRBV29-1; a possible D gene is TRBD1 (6 bases). Germline assignment: CDR1 SQVTM and CDR2 ANQGSEA. Trimming pared 1 base from V and 0 bases from J, leaving 7 bases between. This CDR3 spans 14 amino acids. In DNA, the CDR3 is TGCAGCGTTGAAGCGGGACACTCCTACAATGAGCAGTTCTTC. Encoded protein: CSVEAGHSYNEQFF.

In nucleotides, the CDR3 is TGTGCCTGGAGTGTACTCTCGGGACAGCACAATTCACCCCTCCACTTT. Translation gives CAWSVLSGQHNSPLHF. The chain joins TRBV30 to TRBJ1-6, with 7 bases aligning to TRBD1. The CDR3 loop spans 16 amino acids. From germline, CDR1 is GTSNPN and CDR2 SVGIG (reference sequence). After removal of 0 bases from V and 7 bases from J, the junction contained 9 bases not matched to a gene.